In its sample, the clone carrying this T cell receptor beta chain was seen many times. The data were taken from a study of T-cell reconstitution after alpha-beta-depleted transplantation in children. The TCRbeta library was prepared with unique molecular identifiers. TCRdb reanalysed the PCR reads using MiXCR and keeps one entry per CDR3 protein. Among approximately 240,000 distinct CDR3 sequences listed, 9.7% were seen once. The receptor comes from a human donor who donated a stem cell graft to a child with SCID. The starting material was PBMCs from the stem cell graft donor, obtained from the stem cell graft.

For the CDR3, the DNA is TGTGCCAGCAGTCCCTCGGGGATCTCGAACACCGGGGAGCTGTTTTTT. Its protein product is CASSPSGISNTGELFF. The chain links TRBV12-3 or TRBV12-4 to TRBJ2-2, with D possibly matching TRBD2 (5 bases). V was clipped by 5 bases and J by 0 bases, with 13 bases between them. There are 16 residues in the CDR3.